This entry lists 21 T cell receptor beta chains sequenced from one sample in a study of blood T cell repertoires in COVID-19. Assay used: immunoSEQ multiplex PCR; TCRdb lists only in-frame clones, some missing. This sample has about 80,000 clones, with less than 85% found just once. Sequencing was carried out using peripheral blood. All receptors derive from a man in his sixties or seventies with active or convalescent COVID-19.

The chain recombines TRBV7-9 with TRBJ2-5; perhaps TRBD2 as D (6 bases). Germline loops: CDR1 SEHNR, CDR2 FQNEAQ (reference sequence). The CDR3 consists of 16 residues. The V and J ends lost 1 base and 3 bases respectively, with 15 bases between them. The CDR3 DNA sequence: TGTGCCAGCAGCTTAGGTCCGGCCTGGGGGGAAGAGACCCAGTACTTC. Amino acid sequence: CASSLGPAWGEETQYF.

The V call is TRBV30, the J call TRBJ1-1, with a weak D call TRBD1 (5 bases). The CDR3 sequence is 11 residues long. The germline CDR1 and CDR2 sequences are GTSNPN and SVGIG (reference sequence). V was trimmed by 8 bases and J by 10 bases, leaving 17 bases between them. CDR3 sequence (DNA): TGTGCCCTGGAACTATCAAGGGGAGCTTTCTTT. Translating gives CALELSRGAFF.

This chain links TRBV4-1 with TRBJ2-3, with 9 nucleotides matching TRBD1. Germline V gene lookup returns CDR1 MGHRA and CDR2 YSYEKL. J lost 1 base, V lost 2 bases, and 4 bases had no gene match. CDR3 length: 16 amino acids. The DNA for the CDR3 is TGCGCCAGCAGCCAATCGGGACAGGGTCGCACAGATACGCAGTATTTT. This codes for CASSQSGQGRTDTQYF.

This clone was detected a few times. This sequence joins TRBV5-1 and TRBJ1-2; TRBD1 matches at 8 bases. This CDR3 is built from 15 residues. Trimming at V came to 10 bases and at J to 1 base, leaving 12 bases not matched to a gene. The germline V gene encodes CDR1 SGHRS and CDR2 YFSETQ. This CDR3 is CASHPQGGNNYGYTF. CDR3 nucleotides: TGCGCCTCCCACCCACAGGGGGGCAATAACTATGGCTACACCTTC.

The gene calls are TRBV10-3 and TRBJ2-2, with D possibly matching TRBD1 (6 bases). V lost 2 bases and J lost 3, with 7 bases in between. CDR3 length: 14 residues. Looked up from germline, CDR1 is ENHRY and CDR2 is SYGVKD. The CDR3 reads CAISERQDTGELFF. In DNA form, the CDR3 reads TGTGCCATCAGTGAGAGACAGGACACCGGGGAGCTGTTTTTT.

V and J are TRBV18 and TRBJ1-2, with D hard to call. This CDR3 is built from 13 residues. V was cut by 2 bases and J by 6 bases, with 10 bases left in between. Germline-derived CDR1 and CDR2 are KGHSH and LQKENI. CDR3 sequence reads: CASSPSRHDGYTF. Written as DNA, the CDR3 is TGTGCCAGCTCACCATCTAGGCACGATGGCTACACCTTC.

A single count supports this clone. The rearrangement links TRBV3-1 (or the pseudogene TRBV3-2) to TRBJ2-3; D might be TRBD2 (7 bases). Trimming left V 4 bases short and J 0 bases short, with 11 bases between. The CDR3 covers 15 residues. Looked up from germline, CDR1 is LGHDT and CDR2 is YNNKEL (reference sequence). The DNA for the CDR3 is TGTGCCAGCAGCCCCGGGGGGCCCAGCACAGATACGCAGTATTTT. This encodes CASSPGGPSTDTQYF.

This clone was recorded only once. The chain couples TRBV11-3 to TRBJ2-1; TRBD2 agrees at 11 bases. The germline V gene encodes CDR1 SGHNT and CDR2 YENEEA. Trimming cost V 3 bases and J 3 bases; bases outside gene matches: 1. This CDR3 is 15 amino acids long. The CDR3 sequence is CASSFTSGGYNEQFF. In nucleotides, the CDR3 is TGTGCCAGCAGCTTTACTAGCGGGGGCTACAATGAGCAGTTCTTC.

Only a few counts were recorded for this clone. V is TRBV30 and J is TRBJ2-7; 10 bases are a match to TRBD1. CDR1 is GTSNPN, CDR2 SVGIG, per germline (reference sequence). Trimming removed 7 bases from V and 3 bases from J; junction bases left unmatched: 9. This CDR3 has 14 amino acids. CDR3 nucleotide sequence: TGTGCCTTTGACCCGGGACAGGGGCTCTACGAGCAGTACTTC. Its translation: CAFDPGQGLYEQYF.

This clone has a handful of counts. The gene calls are TRBV4-1 and TRBJ2-5; 7 nucleotides line up with TRBD1. Trimming removed 1 base from V and 3 bases from J; junction bases left unmatched: 5. The CDR3 sequence is 15 residues long. Germline V gives CDR1 MGHRA, CDR2 YSYEKL. The CDR3 region has the DNA TGCGCCAGCAGCCAAGCCAGGGGGACCGAAGAGACCCAGTACTTC. This translates into CASSQARGTEETQYF.

The rearrangement uses TRBV3-1 (or the pseudogene TRBV3-2) and TRBJ2-1; D possibly corresponds to TRBD2 (5 bases). Trimming cost V 3 bases and J 12 bases, with 21 bases left between them. Looked up from germline, CDR1 is LGHDT and CDR2 is YNNKEL (reference sequence). This CDR3 comprises 15 residues. The CDR3 DNA follows: TGTGCCAGCAGCCATGGCACTACAAACACGGGAAGGCAGTTCTTC. Translating it yields CASSHGTTNTGRQFF.

V usage is TRBV18 and J usage is TRBJ1-2, with TRBD1 as a possible D gene (5 bases). Trimming removed 3 bases at V and 5 bases at J, with 13 bases between. The CDR3 extends over 14 amino acids. Germline-derived CDR1 and CDR2 are KGHSH and LQKENI. CDR3 sequence reads: CASSPEGWGYGYTF. Here the CDR3 DNA reads TGTGCCAGCTCACCGGAGGGGTGGGGATATGGCTACACCTTC.

This rearrangement joins TRBV9 to TRBJ2-7, with TRBD1 as a possible D gene (7 bases). The CDR3 totals 14 residues. V gave up 4 bases and J gave up 0 bases, with 11 bases separating them. Germline-derived CDR1 and CDR2 are SGDLS and YYNGEE. The CDR3 nucleotides read TGTGCCAGCAGCCCGGGGGACAGCTCCTACGAGCAGTACTTC. Protein product: CASSPGDSSYEQYF. Full variable domain (outside the CDR3, taken from reference TRBV9 and TRBJ2-7): DSGVTQTPKHLITATGQRVTLRCSPRSGDLSVYWYQQSLDQGLQFLIQYYNGEERAKGNILERFSAQQFPDLHSELNLSSLELGDSALYFCASSPGDSSYEQYFGPGTRLTVT.

The V call is TRBV2, the J call TRBJ2-7; 7 bases map to TRBD1. CDR1 and CDR2 (germline): SNHLY, FYNNEI. The junction had 4 bases not matched to a gene; V was cut back by 8 bases and J by 3 bases. This CDR3 has 12 residues. CDR3 sequence (DNA): TGTGCCAGCGGACAGGAGAACTACGAGCAGTACTTC. It yields the protein CASGQENYEQYF. The entire variable domain, with the rest obtained from reference TRBV2 and TRBJ2-7, is as follows: EPEVTQTPSHQVTQMGQEVILRCVPISNHLYFYWYRQILGQKVEFLVSFYNNEISEKSEIFDDQFSVERPDGSNFTLKIRSTKLEDSAMYFCASGQENYEQYFGPGTRLTVT.

The V call is TRBV27, the J call TRBJ2-1; the match to TRBD2 covers 14 bases. Germline-derived CDR1 and CDR2 are MNHEY and SMNVEV (reference sequence). J gave up 9 bases and V 5 bases, and 9 bases lay outside the gene matches. The CDR3 runs to 16 residues. The DNA for the CDR3 is TGTGCCAGCAGTATGGGACTAGCGGGGGCTCTCGGTGAGCAGTTCTTC. Its translation is CASSMGLAGALGEQFF.

The chain employs TRBV28 and TRBJ2-3, with TRBD2 matching 7 bases. Trimming cost V 3 bases and J 3 bases; bases outside gene matches: 6. The CDR3 is made up of 15 amino acids. Germline V gives CDR1 MDHEN, CDR2 SYDVKM. CDR3 amino acids: CASSFVLAITDTQYF. CDR3 sequence (DNA): TGTGCCAGCAGTTTTGTACTAGCGATTACAGATACGCAGTATTTT.

This chain connects TRBV5-5 to TRBJ2-2; 8 bases are shared with TRBD2. The CDR3 loop spans 15 amino acids. The germline gives CDR1 SGHKS, CDR2 YYEKEE (reference sequence). J gave up 4 bases and V 0 bases, and 2 bases lay outside the gene matches. CDR3 nucleotides: TGTGCCAGCAGCTTGGTTGCGGGGGGCACCGGGGAGCTGTTTTTT. Translated: CASSLVAGGTGELFF.

V is TRBV11-2 and J is TRBJ2-1; tentatively, D is TRBD2 (5 bases). This CDR3 contains 15 residues. CDR1 is SGHAT and CDR2 is FQNNGV in the germline V gene. V was clipped by 3 bases and J by 7 bases, with 16 bases between them. CDR3: CASSFRGSGANEQFF. CDR3 nucleotides: TGTGCCAGCAGCTTTAGAGGGAGTGGTGCGAATGAGCAGTTCTTC.

The chain joins TRBV5-1 to TRBJ2-3; D is unresolved. The length of the CDR3 is 14 residues. CDR1 SGHRS and CDR2 YFSETQ come from the germline V gene. The ends were cut back, 7 bases at V and 2 bases at J, with 14 bases in the middle. CDR3 amino acids: CASGVSYITDTQYF. The DNA of the CDR3 is TGCGCCAGCGGAGTTAGTTATATCACAGATACGCAGTATTTT.

This sequence joins TRBV7-8 and TRBJ1-6, with TRBD1 as a possible D gene (6 bases). This CDR3 is built from 14 residues. Deletions cut 5 bases from V and 8 bases from J, with 13 bases between. The germline gives CDR1 SGHVS, CDR2 FQNEAQ. This chain's CDR3 is CASSRQAGDSPLHF. CDR3 coding DNA: TGTGCCAGCAGCCGACAGGCGGGGGATTCACCCCTCCACTTT.

This sequence joins TRBV9 and TRBJ2-3, with no clear D. Trimming pared 1 base from V and 0 bases from J, leaving 6 bases between. The germline CDR1 and CDR2 sequences are SGDLS and YYNGEE. The CDR3 is made up of 14 amino acids. For the CDR3, the DNA is TGTGCCAGCAGCGTATACATTAGCACAGATACGCAGTATTTT. Amino acid sequence: CASSVYISTDTQYF.